This entry lists 14 T cell receptor beta chains sequenced from one sample in a study of read filtering for tumor transcriptome and immune sequencing. The library was built from about 0.4 ug RNA with molecular barcoded adaptors for alpha/delta and beta/gamma chains. TCRdb redid the calling of the reads with MiXCR, one entry per CDR3 protein. The table has 60,000 to 75,000 distinct CDR3 sequences, roughly a fifth seen once. What was sequenced was a population of CD138-negative cells sorted from bone marrow. The source of these receptors is a donor aged 40 or older with multiple myeloma.

This clonotype was observed many times. The chain uses TRBV7-9 and TRBJ2-2; D remains unclear. Trimming removed 2 bases from V and 7 bases from J, with 8 bases in between. Germline assignment: CDR1 SEHNR and CDR2 FQNEAQ (reference sequence). This CDR3 region has 13 residues. CDR3 DNA sequence: TGTGCCAGCAGCTTAATCGAGAGCGGGGAGCTGTTTTTT. It yields the protein CASSLIESGELFF. Full variable domain (missing parts from reference TRBV7-9 and TRBJ2-2): DTGVSQNPRHKITKRGQNVTFRCDPISEHNRLYWYRQTLGQGPEFLTYFQNEAQLEKSRLLSDRFSAERPKGSFSTLEIQRTEQGDSAMYLCASSLIESGELFFGEGSRLTVL.

This clonotype was picked up many times. The chain carries TRBV20-1 and TRBJ2-3; 12 bases are shared with TRBD1. V lost 0 bases, J lost 4 bases, and 8 bases stayed unmatched. Germline V gene data show CDR1 as DFQATT and CDR2 as SNEGSKA (reference sequence). The CDR3 runs to 17 residues. CDR3 sequence reads: CSARDVFGTGGSDTQYF. In nucleotides, the CDR3 is TGCAGTGCTAGAGATGTGTTCGGGACAGGGGGCTCAGATACGCAGTATTTT.

Worth noting for this clonotype: One base away lies a much larger clone, so this may be a sequencing read error. This chain's CDR3 is CASSTTTLGEQYF. The CDR3 nucleotides read TGCGCCAGCAGCACGACTACCTTAGGGGAGCAGTACTTC. The J gene is TRBJ2-7, the V gene TRBV5-1; a weak D match, TRBD2 (5 bases). The germline V gene has CDR1 SGHRS and CDR2 YFSETQ. The CDR3 sequence is 13 residues long. V dropped 4 bases and J dropped 7 bases, with 15 bases sitting between them.

This clonotype was seen at least ten times. This chain connects TRBV4-1 to TRBJ2-1; 7 bases align to TRBD2. The CDR3 length is 15 residues. Germline values: CDR1 MGHRA, CDR2 YSYEKL. V was clipped by 4 bases and J by 0 bases; unmatched bases: 3. The CDR3 reads CASSLREISYNEQFF. CDR3 DNA: TGCGCCAGCAGCCTGCGGGAGATCTCCTACAATGAGCAGTTCTTC.

There are many counts of this clonotype. V usage is TRBV6-2 or TRBV6-3 and J usage is TRBJ2-5; 9 bases fit TRBD1. The V and J ends lost 0 bases and 3 bases, in that order; junction bases with no gene match: 2. Germline CDR1 reads MNHEY; CDR2 reads SVGEGT. The CDR3 is made up of 15 amino acids. CDR3 loop: CASSYSGDREETQYF. As DNA, the CDR3 is TGTGCCAGCAGTTACTCTGGGGACAGGGAAGAGACCCAGTACTTC.

This clonotype has a count of ten or more. The chain is built from TRBV7-2 and TRBJ2-1; D not certain. The CDR3 totals 13 residues. Trimming cost V 5 bases and J 4 bases, with 9 bases left between them. Per the germline V gene, CDR1 is SGHTA and CDR2 is FQGNSA. The CDR3 DNA sequence: TGTGCCAGCAGCCCGGCATTGTACAATGAGCAGTTCTTC. Its protein product is CASSPALYNEQFF.

This clonotype was observed at least ten times. One end of the junction fails to match germline, which may point to a read error. The chain links TRBV20-1 to TRBJ1-2; D not resolved. The germline V gene encodes CDR1 DFQATT and CDR2 SNEGSKA (reference sequence). The CDR3 runs to 13 residues. CDR3 residues: CSAGEGIPYGYTF. DNA for the CDR3: TGCAGTGCTGGAGAAGGGATCCCCTATGGCTACACCTTC.

In the case of this clonotype: It may be a read error: a sequence one base away is much more abundant. The genes are TRBV5-1 and TRBJ2-1; 7 nucleotides line up with TRBD1. This CDR3 region has 16 residues. Germline lookup yields CDR1 SGHRS and CDR2 YFSETQ. In nucleotides, the CDR3 is TGCACCAGCAGCTTACAGGGGATCGGATCCTACAATGAGCAGTTCTTC. It specifies CTSSLQGIGSYNEQFF.

This clonotype was seen many times. The rearrangement links TRBV3-1 to TRBJ2-2; D gene unclear. The CDR3 extends over 13 amino acids. Trimming removed 6 bases from V and 2 bases from J, with 7 bases in between. CDR1 and CDR2 (germline): LGHDT, YNNKEL (reference sequence). The chain's CDR3 is CASSTLNTGELFF. As DNA, the CDR3 is TGTGCCAGCAGTACCTTAAACACCGGGGAGCTGTTTTTT.

Details on this clonotype: A much larger clonotype is one base distant, so this may be a read error. V usage is TRBV18 and J usage is TRBJ2-6, with D perhaps being TRBD1 or TRBD2 (5 bases each). V was clipped by 6 bases and J by 2 bases, with 17 bases between them. Per germline, CDR1 KGHSH and CDR2 LQKENI. This CDR3 has 17 residues. The DNA of the CDR3 is TGTGCCAGCTCTCTCCTGGGGGAAGTCCCTGGGGCCAACGTCCTGACTTTC. This codes for CASSLLGEVPGANVLTF.

As concerns this clonotype: Possible read error: a much larger clone is one base away. The chain uses TRBV6-5 and TRBJ2-7; 9 nucleotides agree with TRBD1. The V and J ends lost 5 bases and 3 bases, in that order; junction bases with no gene match: 5. The V gene's germline CDR1 is MNHEY and CDR2 SVGAGI. CDR3 size: 14 residues. CDR3 region: CASSRETGGYEQYF. In DNA form, the CDR3 reads TGTGCCAGCAGTCGAGAGACAGGGGGCTACGAGCAGTACTTC.

Details on this clonotype: This sequence may be a read error, since a much larger clone differs from it by one base. The J gene is TRBJ2-2, the V gene TRBV10-1; D is uncertain. Germline loops: CDR1 WNHNN, CDR2 SYGVQD (reference sequence). The CDR3 runs to 13 residues. The CDR3 protein is CVSSSDPTGELFF. CDR3 nucleotide sequence: TGCGTCAGCAGTTCCGACCCCACCGGGGAGCTGTTTTTT.

This clonotype occurred many times. This sequence joins TRBV3-1 and TRBJ1-1; weak D call: TRBD1 (5 bases). CDR1 and CDR2 from the germline V gene are LGHDT and YNNKEL (reference sequence). The CDR3 has 12 residues. V was pared by 1 base and J by 11 bases, with 11 bases between. The CDR3 nucleotides are TGTGCCAGCAGCCAAGGAGGGGTTGACGCTTTCTTT. Amino acids: CASSQGGVDAFF.

The V gene is TRBV18, the J gene TRBJ1-1; D not resolved. V was pared by 9 bases and J by 1 base, with 15 bases between. The CDR3 sequence is 14 residues long. Looked up from germline, CDR1 is KGHSH and CDR2 is LQKENI. The CDR3 bases are TGTGCCAGTCACCGGGAACACTCGAACACTGAAGCTTTCTTT. Translated, it gives CASHREHSNTEAFF.